Sequencing of this T cell receptor (beta chain) was carried out in a study of identical twins. Template switching introduced a universal primer site, and the cDNA bore unique molecular identifiers. TCRdb independently ran MiXCR on the 5' RACE reads; one entry per CDR3 protein. The sample lists 550,000 to 800,000 distinct CDR3 sequences; roughly 7.1% were seen once. CDR3 length equals 17 residues. Germline CDR1 is SGHTS and CDR2 is YDEGEE. V dropped 0 bases and J dropped 6; count of bases not matched to a gene: 12. General study points: Cord blood's abundant beta clonotypes had fewer insertions, unlike memory repertoires. Cross-sectional statistical analysis was relied on for the conclusions, without the same donors being followed.

On this clonotype itself: Its antigen is unidentified.

These data also featured in a second study, about yellow fever vaccine responses in identical twins. From that paper: Twins reportedly had a vaccine T cell response that seemed partly convergent, partly personalized.

This sequence was found in a woman in her late teens or twenties in good health. The chain uses TRBV5-8 and TRBJ2-4; 7 nucleotides agree with TRBD2. Sequencing was performed on PBMCs. CDR3 DNA: TGTGCCAGCAGCTTGGCTAGCGGCCTGAGGAGTGGAAACATTCAGTACTTC. Translated, it gives CASSLASGLRSGNIQYF.